A single sample is the source of the 3 T cell receptor beta chains below, sequenced in a study of blood T cell repertoires in COVID-19. Assay used: immunoSEQ multiplex PCR; TCRdb lists only in-frame clones, some missing. The profile shows hundreds of thousands of clones, roughly 86% of them singletons. The specimen sequenced was peripheral blood. Receptors were obtained from a woman aged 55-69 years with COVID-19, enrolled during active disease.

The V gene is TRBV5-4, the J gene TRBJ2-7; possible D gene TRBD1, 5 bases. Looked up from germline, CDR1 is SGHNT and CDR2 is YYREEE (reference sequence). V was pared by 0 bases and J by 4 bases, with 5 bases between. The CDR3 has 12 residues. The CDR3 region is CASSLGTYEQYF. As DNA, the CDR3 is TGTGCCAGCAGCTTGGGGACATACGAGCAGTACTTC. Looking up the rest from reference TRBV5-4 and TRBJ2-7 gives the full variable domain: ETGVTQSPTHLIKTRGQQVTLRCSSQSGHNTVSWYQQALGQGPQFIFQYYREEENGRGNFPPRFSGLQFPNYSSELNVNALELDDSALYLCASSLGTYEQYFGPGTRLTVT.

The CDR3 DNA sequence: TGTGCCAGTAGTATCGTCGGACGGCTGAGGGTCAATGAGCAGTTCTTC. This translates into CASSIVGRLRVNEQFF. V is TRBV19 and J is TRBJ2-1, with D possibly being TRBD2 (5 bases). There are 16 residues in the CDR3. CDR1 is LNHDA, CDR2 SQIVND, per germline (reference sequence). The ends were cut back, 3 bases at V and 6 bases at J, with 18 bases in the middle. The whole variable domain, filled in from reference TRBV19 and TRBJ2-1, reads DGGITQSPKYLFRKEGQNVTLSCEQNLNHDAMYWYRQDPGQGLRLIYYSQIVNDFQKGDIAEGYSVSREKKESFPLTVTSAQKNPTAFYLCASSIVGRLRVNEQFFGPGTRLTVL.

For the CDR3, the DNA is TGCGCCAGCAGCTTCGGGACAAGGGGGAGCACAGATACGCAGTATTTT. Translating it yields CASSFGTRGSTDTQYF. The J gene is TRBJ2-3, the V gene TRBV5-1; D perhaps matches TRBD1 (6 bases). CDR1 SGHRS and CDR2 YFSETQ come from the germline V gene. The CDR3 loop spans 16 amino acids. The V and J ends lost 2 bases and 0 bases respectively, with 13 bases between them.